Sequencing of this T cell receptor (beta chain) was carried out in a study of T cell clonotyping in hematopoietic cell transplantation. Study-wide results and caveats: After transplant, recipient diversity fell while pathologically expanded clonotypes grew through day 180. At the given depth, recipient repertoires were over 95% de novo clonotypes. Without cell sorting, CD4 versus CD8 contributions remain unresolved.

Germline CDR1 reads ENHRY; CDR2 reads SYGVKD. V gave up 3 bases and J gave up 0 bases, with 9 bases separating them. The CDR3 extends over 14 amino acids. Clones were sequenced by immunoSEQ multiplex PCR, and TCRdb holds only the in-frame ones, with some missing. The table has approximately 17,000 clones, less than 80% seen once. As to this clone: Its specificity is unknown.

The sequence came from a woman aged 60-75 years in good health. Some clones in this sample may be carry-over from other donors' samples. The material sequenced was peripheral blood mononuclear cells. The chain joins TRBV10-3 to TRBJ2-7, with D possibly TRBD2 on 5 matching bases. The CDR3 loop is CAISDLGSSYEQYF. CDR3 DNA: TGTGCCATCAGTGACTTAGGGAGCTCCTACGAGCAGTACTTC.